The rows below give T cell receptor beta chains drawn from one sample of a study of T cell repertoires in cytomegalovirus infection. Antigens of these TCRs are unknown. Using its own MiXCR run on the reads, TCRdb lists one record per CDR3 protein. The sample lists 750,000 to 950,000 distinct CDR3 sequences, 29% occurring once. The specimen comprised cultured CD8+ T cells from PBMCs, sampled from culture after CMV antigen stimulation. Source of these receptors: a human donor in good health (CMV status not recorded). Some clones in this sample may be carry-over from other donors' samples. CDR3s include the opening cysteine and the closing phenylalanine or tryptophan. Each record gives: V gene, J gene, D gene, clone size, CDR3 DNA, CDR3 protein. D genes are given only for firm matches. Some rows mark clone size as missing; the rest say once, few, many or name a class of expanded clone.

v_call: TRBV6-1
j_call: TRBJ2-5
d_call: TRBD2
clone_size: few
cdr3_nt: TGTGCCAGCAGTGAACTAGCGGGGGTCCAAGAGACCCAGTACTTC
cdr3_aa: CASSELAGVQETQYF

v_call: TRBV5-6
j_call: TRBJ1-2
d_call: TRBD1
clone_size: many
cdr3_nt: TGTGCCAGCAGCCCCGGGGACAGCTATGGCTACACCTTC
cdr3_aa: CASSPGDSYGYTF

v_call: TRBV19
j_call: TRBJ2-2
d_call: -
clone_size: few
cdr3_nt: TGTGCCAGTAGGGAAGACAACTCCAACACCGGGGAGCTGTTTTTT
cdr3_aa: CASREDNSNTGELFF

v_call: TRBV7-3
j_call: TRBJ2-1
d_call: -
clone_size: few
cdr3_nt: TGTGCCAGCAGCTTAAGGCGAAATGAGTACAATGAGCAGTTCTTC
cdr3_aa: CASSLRRNEYNEQFF

v_call: TRBV12-5
j_call: TRBJ1-4
d_call: -
clone_size: -
cdr3_nt: TGTGCTAGTGGTTCAGACAGTACTAATGACAAACTGTTTTTT
cdr3_aa: CASGSDSTNDKLFF

v_call: TRBV7-8
j_call: TRBJ2-7
d_call: -
clone_size: many
cdr3_nt: TGTGCCAGCAGCTTAGGCGGGTATTACTACGAGCAGTACTTC
cdr3_aa: CASSLGGYYYEQYF

v_call: TRBV29-1
j_call: TRBJ2-5
d_call: -
clone_size: -
cdr3_nt: TGCAGCGGTAGACAGCAAGAGACCCAGTACTTC
cdr3_aa: CSGRQQETQYF

v_call: TRBV4-1
j_call: TRBJ1-6
d_call: TRBD1
clone_size: -
cdr3_nt: TGCGCCAGCAGCCAAGAAGGGACAGGGGGACTCTCTAATTCACCCCTCCACTTT
cdr3_aa: CASSQEGTGGLSNSPLHF

v_call: TRBV7-8
j_call: TRBJ1-2
d_call: -
clone_size: few
cdr3_nt: TGTGCCAGCAGCTTAGAGACCAACCGGGATGATGGCTATGGCTACACCTTC
cdr3_aa: CASSLETNRDDGYGYTF

v_call: TRBV6-1
j_call: TRBJ2-5
d_call: TRBD2
clone_size: few
cdr3_nt: TGTGCCAGCAGCCTGCGGAGACTAGCCTCGGAGACCCAGTACTTC
cdr3_aa: CASSLRRLASETQYF

v_call: TRBV7-9
j_call: TRBJ2-3
d_call: -
clone_size: many
cdr3_nt: TGTGCCAGCAGCTTAGACCCCACAGATACGCAGTATTTT
cdr3_aa: CASSLDPTDTQYF

v_call: TRBV7-6
j_call: TRBJ1-1
d_call: -
clone_size: once
cdr3_nt: TGTGCCAGCAGCCCTGTCCGAGGGAACACTGAAGCTTTCTTT
cdr3_aa: CASSPVRGNTEAFF

v_call: TRBV7-6
j_call: TRBJ2-7
d_call: -
clone_size: many
cdr3_nt: TGTGCCAGCAGCCCTCGGACTGCCTACGAGCAGTACTTC
cdr3_aa: CASSPRTAYEQYF

v_call: TRBV5-1
j_call: TRBJ1-2
d_call: TRBD1
clone_size: once
cdr3_nt: TGCGCCAGCAGCCCCGGGACAGGGGGAAGTGGCTACACCTTC
cdr3_aa: CASSPGTGGSGYTF

v_call: TRBV29-1
j_call: TRBJ2-1
d_call: -
clone_size: -
cdr3_nt: TGCAGCGGGTCAGGGAAATTTCTCCAGAATGAGCAGTTCTTC
cdr3_aa: CSGSGKFLQNEQFF

v_call: TRBV7-6
j_call: TRBJ2-1
d_call: TRBD1
clone_size: -
cdr3_nt: TGTGCCAGCAGCTTAGCGGCCCGGGACAGGGTTAACAATGAGCAGTTCTTC
cdr3_aa: CASSLAARDRVNNEQFF

v_call: TRBV7-9
j_call: TRBJ1-4
d_call: -
clone_size: many
cdr3_nt: TGTGCCAGCAGCTTGAATGAAAAACTGTTTTTT
cdr3_aa: CASSLNEKLFF

v_call: TRBV6-6
j_call: TRBJ1-2
d_call: -
clone_size: -
cdr3_nt: TGTGCCAGCACCTTCAGGGTCGCCAACTATGGCTACACCTTC
cdr3_aa: CASTFRVANYGYTF

v_call: TRBV7-6
j_call: TRBJ2-7
d_call: -
clone_size: -
cdr3_nt: TGTGTCAGCAGCCGGGATAACTACGAGCAGTACTTC
cdr3_aa: CVSSRDNYEQYF

v_call: TRBV5-6
j_call: TRBJ2-1
d_call: TRBD1
clone_size: many
cdr3_nt: TGTGCCAGCAGCCTGGACAGGCCAGTGGATGAGCAGTTCTTC
cdr3_aa: CASSLDRPVDEQFF

v_call: TRBV6-2/TRBV6-3
j_call: TRBJ2-2
d_call: -
clone_size: many
cdr3_nt: TGTGCCAGCAGTTACTCGGTCACCGGGGAGCTGTTTTTT
cdr3_aa: CASSYSVTGELFF

v_call: TRBV7-9
j_call: TRBJ1-1
d_call: -
clone_size: many
cdr3_nt: TGTGCCAGCAGCAGAAGGGTTACTGAAGCTTTCTTT
cdr3_aa: CASSRRVTEAFF

v_call: TRBV6-5
j_call: TRBJ1-6
d_call: -
clone_size: -
cdr3_nt: TGTGCCAGCAGTTACTCGTGGGCAAGCTCCTATAATTCACCCCTCCACTTT
cdr3_aa: CASSYSWASSYNSPLHF

v_call: TRBV6-2/TRBV6-3
j_call: TRBJ2-6
d_call: -
clone_size: -
cdr3_nt: TGTGCCAGCAGTTACCTCAGCTACAACGTCCTGACTTTC
cdr3_aa: CASSYLSYNVLTF

v_call: TRBV2
j_call: TRBJ2-2
d_call: TRBD2
clone_size: few
cdr3_nt: TGTGCCACCCTAGCGGGGGGGCCCGGGGAGCTGTTTTTT
cdr3_aa: CATLAGGPGELFF

v_call: TRBV27
j_call: TRBJ1-1
d_call: -
clone_size: -
cdr3_nt: TGTGCCAGCACACGGGGTATGAACACTGAAGCTTTCTTT
cdr3_aa: CASTRGMNTEAFF

v_call: TRBV6-1
j_call: TRBJ1-5
d_call: -
clone_size: few
cdr3_nt: TGTGCCAGCAGTGAAGGGCGGGGGGGCTTCAATCAGCCCCAGCATTTT
cdr3_aa: CASSEGRGGFNQPQHF

v_call: TRBV10-3
j_call: TRBJ1-1
d_call: -
clone_size: -
cdr3_nt: TGTGCCATCAGGGGGACTTTGAACACTGAAGCTTTCTTT
cdr3_aa: CAIRGTLNTEAFF

v_call: TRBV7-2
j_call: TRBJ2-5
d_call: -
clone_size: many
cdr3_nt: TGTGCCAGCAGCTTAGCGCAATGGCGGAGCAAAGAGACCCAGTACTTC
cdr3_aa: CASSLAQWRSKETQYF

v_call: TRBV27
j_call: TRBJ2-3
d_call: -
clone_size: once
cdr3_nt: TGTGCCAGCAGTTTCGGAGTTAGTAGACTTAGAGATACGCAGTATTTT
cdr3_aa: CASSFGVSRLRDTQYF

v_call: TRBV27
j_call: TRBJ1-5
d_call: -
clone_size: -
cdr3_nt: TGTGCCAGCAGTTTATCCCGGGGGGCAGCAAATCAGCCCCAGCATTTT
cdr3_aa: CASSLSRGAANQPQHF